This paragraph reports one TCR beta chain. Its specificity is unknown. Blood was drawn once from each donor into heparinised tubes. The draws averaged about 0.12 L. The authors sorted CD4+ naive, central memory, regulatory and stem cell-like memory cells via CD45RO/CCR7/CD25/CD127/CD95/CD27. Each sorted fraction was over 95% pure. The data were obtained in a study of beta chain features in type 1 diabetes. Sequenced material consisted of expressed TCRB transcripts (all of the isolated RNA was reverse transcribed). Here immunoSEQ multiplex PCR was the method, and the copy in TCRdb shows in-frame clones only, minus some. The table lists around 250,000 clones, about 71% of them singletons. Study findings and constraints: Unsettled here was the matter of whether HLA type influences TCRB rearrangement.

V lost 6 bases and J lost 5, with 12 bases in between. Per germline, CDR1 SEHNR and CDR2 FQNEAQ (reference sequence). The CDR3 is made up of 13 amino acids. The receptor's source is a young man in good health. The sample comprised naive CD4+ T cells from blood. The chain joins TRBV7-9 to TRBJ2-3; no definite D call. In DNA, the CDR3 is TGTGCCAGCAGACATATCTTCGGAGATACGCAGTATTTT. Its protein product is CASRHIFGDTQYF. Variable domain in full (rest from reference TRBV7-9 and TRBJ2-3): DTGVSQNPRHKITKRGQNVTFRCDPISEHNRLYWYRQTLGQGPEFLTYFQNEAQLEKSRLLSDRFSAERPKGSFSTLEIQRTEQGDSAMYLCASRHIFGDTQYFGPGTRLTVL.